Described below is a single T cell receptor beta chain sequence and its context. These data come from a study of cytomegalovirus exposure and HLA in healthy donors. The PCR made use of 60 Vbeta and 13 Jbeta primers. Profiling relied on immunoSEQ multiplex PCR, and the TCRdb table lists in-frame clones only, not all of them. The sample carries around 150,000 clones, over 60% recorded once. The clonotype was recovered from a woman under 40 in good health and CMV-seronegative. The sequenced sample was PBMCs.

CDR3 amino acids: CASSFGTSFNEQYF. Written as DNA, the CDR3 is TGTGCCAGCAGCTTTGGGACTAGCTTTAACGAGCAGTACTTC. The V gene is TRBV11-2, the J gene TRBJ2-7; 9 nucleotides line up with TRBD2. Germline V CDR1 and CDR2: SGHAT, FQNNGV. V was clipped by 3 bases and J by 5 bases; unmatched bases: 5. This CDR3 region has 14 residues.